The 28 T cell receptor beta chains below were found in one sample sequenced in a study of cytomegalovirus exposure and HLA in healthy donors. 13 Jbeta primers and 60 Vbeta primers were used for the PCR. TCRdb's table, derived via immunoSEQ multiplex PCR, lists solely in-frame clones and lacks some. In the table there are 150,000 to 200,000 clones, around 84% of which are singletons. Sequenced: PBMCs. These TCRs come from a woman between 40 and 55 years old in good health and CMV-seronegative.

The gene calls are TRBV5-4 and TRBJ1-2, with D possibly being TRBD1 (5 bases). V gave up 0 bases and J gave up 7 bases, with 16 bases separating them. This CDR3 contains 15 residues. The germline CDR1 and CDR2 sequences are SGHNT and YYREEE (reference sequence). This CDR3 reads CASSLDRAGKSGYTF. Here the CDR3 DNA reads TGTGCCAGCAGCTTGGATCGGGCAGGGAAAAGTGGCTACACCTTC.

The rearrangement uses TRBV6-1 and TRBJ1-2; 10 bases line up with TRBD1. The germline gives CDR1 MNHNS, CDR2 SASEGT. V lost 10 bases to trimming and J lost 3 bases; unmatched junction nucleotides: 11. The CDR3 spans 15 residues. CDR3 region: CATRDRGGSDYGYTF. The CDR3 region has the DNA TGTGCCACCCGGGACAGGGGAGGATCTGACTATGGCTACACCTTC.

CDR3 coding DNA: TGTGCCAGCAGCGTATCAGGGGGGAATCAGCCCCAGCATTTT. Translated: CASSVSGGNQPQHF. The chain carries TRBV9 and TRBJ1-5; 7 nucleotides match TRBD1. The junction had 2 bases not matched to a gene; V was cut back by 1 base and J by 4 bases. The germline CDR1 and CDR2 sequences are SGDLS and YYNGEE. This CDR3 spans 14 amino acids.

V is TRBV7-2 and J is TRBJ1-1, with D unresolved. Germline assignment: CDR1 SGHTA and CDR2 FQGNSA. The ends were cut back, 1 base at V and 4 bases at J, with 7 bases in the middle. This CDR3 is 13 amino acids long. The CDR3 region has the DNA TGTGCCAGCAGCTTAGTTAGCAGCACTGAAGCTTTCTTT. The encoded protein is CASSLVSSTEAFF. Together with reference TRBV7-2 and TRBJ1-1, the CDR3 gives the full variable domain: GAGVSQSPSNKVTEKGKDVELRCDPISGHTALYWYRQSLGQGLEFLIYFQGNSAPDKSGLPSDRFSAERTGGSVSTLTIQRTQQEDSAVYLCASSLVSSTEAFFGQGTRLTVV.

In the case of this clone: At one boundary the junction diverges from the germline segment, which might be a read error. The identical CDR3 is also encoded by other nucleotide sequences in the sample. This chain joins TRBV5-1 and TRBJ1-2; TRBD1 aligns across 9 bases. In germline, CDR1 is SGHRS, CDR2 YFSETQ. The CDR3 spans 15 residues. The CDR3 loop is CASRLLGGQGHGYTF. CDR3 bases: TGCGCCAGCAGACTTCTAGGGGGACAGGGCCATGGCTACACCTTT.

The genes are TRBV7-2 and TRBJ1-1; D is uncertain. This CDR3 spans 13 amino acids. V dropped 1 base and J dropped 8 bases, with 11 bases sitting between them. Germline V gene lookup returns CDR1 SGHTA and CDR2 FQGNSA. The CDR3 DNA is TGTGCCAGCAGCTTAGACTTTGCGGGGGAAGCTTTCTTT. As protein: CASSLDFAGEAFF.

The chain carries TRBV28 and TRBJ2-7, with a weak D call TRBD1 (6 bases). Trimming left V 7 bases short and J 2 bases short, with 18 bases between. Germline V gene data show CDR1 as MDHEN and CDR2 as SYDVKM. The CDR3 spans 15 residues. This CDR3 is CASNPGTIPTYEQYF. DNA of the CDR3: TGTGCCAGCAACCCCGGGACAATTCCTACCTACGAGCAGTACTTC. The complete variable domain, with remaining parts taken from reference TRBV28 and TRBJ2-7, reads DVKVTQSSRYLVKRTGEKVFLECVQDMDHENMFWYRQDPGLGLRLIYFSYDVKMKEKGDIPEGYSVSREKKERFSLILESASTNQTSMYLCASNPGTIPTYEQYFGPGTRLTVT.

The chain joins TRBV6-5 to TRBJ1-1; 8 bases map to TRBD1. The CDR3 covers 15 residues. From germline, CDR1 is MNHEY and CDR2 SVGAGI. Germline trimming cut 6 bases from V and 0 bases from J; bases unmatched to any gene: 6. CDR3 nucleotides: TGTGCCAGCAGAGGACAGGGAATCATGAACACTGAAGCTTTCTTT. Its protein product is CASRGQGIMNTEAFF.

The J gene is TRBJ1-2, the V gene TRBV18; weak D call: TRBD1 (5 bases). Germline assignment: CDR1 KGHSH and CDR2 LQKENI. The CDR3 length is 14 residues. Deletions cut 1 base from V and 4 bases from J, with 10 bases between. In nucleotides, the CDR3 is TGTGCCAGCTCACCACGGGGCAGGGCCTATGGCTACACCTTC. Translated: CASSPRGRAYGYTF.

This clone was found a few times. Here the CDR3 DNA reads TGTGCCAGTAGTATAAGGCGGGACAGCTCTGGAAACACCATATATTTT. The encoded protein is CASSIRRDSSGNTIYF. The chain employs TRBV19 and TRBJ1-3, with 7 bases identical to TRBD1. Germline trimming cut 2 bases from V and 0 bases from J; bases unmatched to any gene: 4. Germline values: CDR1 LNHDA, CDR2 SQIVND (reference sequence). The CDR3 spans 16 residues.

The CDR3 spells CASSEGTFPPSYEQYF. The CDR3, as DNA: TGTGCCAGCAGTGAGGGGACATTCCCACCCTCCTACGAGCAGTACTTC. V usage is TRBV6-1 and J usage is TRBJ2-7; TRBD1 is a possible D gene (6 bases). Per germline, CDR1 MNHNS and CDR2 SASEGT. The CDR3 runs 16 residues. V was shortened by 3 bases and J by 0 bases, with 15 bases between the two germline ends.

A single count supports this clone. The chain joins TRBV19 to TRBJ2-7; TRBD2 is a possible D gene (5 bases). This CDR3 comprises 15 residues. Deletions cut 3 bases from V and 0 bases from J, with 12 bases between. Germline assignment: CDR1 LNHDA and CDR2 SQIVND (reference sequence). CDR3: CASSIEGRTSYEQYF. CDR3 bases: TGTGCCAGTAGTATTGAGGGCAGAACCTCCTACGAGCAGTACTTC.

This sequence joins TRBV2 and TRBJ2-7; maybe TRBD1 (5 bases). The germline gives CDR1 SNHLY, CDR2 FYNNEI. This CDR3 region has 13 residues. Deletions cut 5 bases from V and 2 bases from J, with 10 bases between. The CDR3 spells CASSWGGPYEQYF. The CDR3 DNA reads TGTGCCAGCAGTTGGGGCGGCCCCTACGAGCAGTACTTC.

The chain is built from TRBV7-8 and TRBJ1-1, with a weak D call TRBD1 (6 bases). Between the trimmed V and J ends, which lost 5 bases and 4 bases, there was a span of 20 bases. The CDR3 loop spans 16 amino acids. CDR1 SGHVS and CDR2 FQNEAQ come from the germline V gene. Here the CDR3 reads CASSDLRWGRGTEAFF. The CDR3 region has the DNA TGTGCCAGCAGCGACCTAAGGTGGGGGCGAGGCACTGAAGCTTTCTTT. Based on the CDR3 plus reference TRBV7-8 and TRBJ1-1, the full variable domain is GAGVSQSPRYKVAKRGQDVALRCDPISGHVSLFWYQQALGQGPEFLTYFQNEAQLDKSGLPSDRFFAERPEGSVSTLKIQRTQQEDSAVYLCASSDLRWGRGTEAFFGQGTRLTVV.

This chain links TRBV5-1 with TRBJ1-2; 7 bases line up with TRBD1. V trimming: 1 base; J trimming: 3 bases; junction bases outside the gene matches: 9. The germline gives CDR1 SGHRS, CDR2 YFSETQ. The CDR3 covers 16 residues. CDR3 amino acids: CASSLLVTGDDYGYTF. The CDR3 DNA follows: TGCGCCAGCAGCTTGTTGGTAACAGGGGACGACTATGGCTACACCTTC.

To note about this clone: The sample carries other DNA sequences with the same CDR3. The chain uses TRBV6-5 and TRBJ2-2; a weak D match, TRBD1 (6 bases). CDR3 length: 16 residues. In germline, CDR1 is MNHEY, CDR2 SVGAGI. V was shortened by 2 bases and J by 0 bases, with 10 bases between the two germline ends. CDR3 nucleotides: TGTGCCAGCAGTTACGTCAGGGGACCGAACACCGGGGAGCTGTTTTTT. It translates to CASSYVRGPNTGELFF.

The chain uses TRBV9 and TRBJ2-5; TRBD1 aligns across 7 bases. The CDR3 consists of 15 residues. Trimming took 6 bases from V and 2 from J; bases not matched to a gene: 10. Germline CDR1 and CDR2: SGDLS and YYNGEE. In DNA, the CDR3 is TGTGCCAGCACAACTCTCGGGGACAGTCAAGAGACCCAGTACTTC. Its translation: CASTTLGDSQETQYF.

V usage is TRBV6-1 and J usage is TRBJ2-1, with 7 bases matching TRBD2. The germline V gene encodes CDR1 MNHNS and CDR2 SASEGT. The CDR3 contains 15 residues. V trimming: 4 bases; J trimming: 3 bases; junction bases outside the gene matches: 6. In nucleotides, the CDR3 is TGTGCCAGCAGTGTCGTGGGGGGGGACTACAATGAGCAGTTCTTC. Translation: CASSVVGGDYNEQFF.

In its sample, this clone was seen once. The chain recombines TRBV5-1 with TRBJ1-4; 9 bases are shared with TRBD1. The J segment lost 11 bases and the V segment lost 2 bases, leaving 13 bases of the junction unmatched. Germline CDR1 and CDR2: SGHRS and YFSETQ. The CDR3 is made up of 16 amino acids. CDR3 amino acids: CASSFTPGQGSGKLFF. The CDR3, as DNA: TGCGCCAGCAGCTTCACTCCGGGACAGGGATCGGGGAAACTGTTTTTT.

This rearrangement joins TRBV18 to TRBJ1-2; 8 bases line up with TRBD1. This CDR3 has 13 amino acids. With 3 bases clipped from V and 6 bases from J, the junction kept 3 bases outside the gene matches. The germline gives CDR1 KGHSH, CDR2 LQKENI. The CDR3 sequence is CASSPDRVDGYTF. The CDR3 nucleotides are TGTGCCAGCTCACCGGACAGGGTGGATGGCTACACCTTC.

The V and J genes are TRBV7-6 and TRBJ1-4; 7 bases are a match to TRBD1. This CDR3 contains 19 residues. The germline gives CDR1 SGHVS, CDR2 FNYEAQ. V dropped 2 bases and J dropped 0; count of bases not matched to a gene: 12. This chain's CDR3 is CASSLTGELSDPTNEKLFF. CDR3 nucleotide sequence: TGTGCCAGCAGCTTAACAGGGGAACTCTCTGACCCAACTAATGAAAAACTGTTTTTT.

V is TRBV21-1 and J is TRBJ2-3; the table's D call, TRBD2, was not checked against the DNA. TRBV21-1 is tagged as a pseudogene. The CDR3 spans 17 residues. CDR3 DNA: TGTGCCAGCAGCAAATATCGGAATAGCTGGGGCACAGATACGCAGTATTTT. This codes for CASSKYRNSWGTDTQYF.

This rearrangement joins TRBV19 to TRBJ2-5, with 15 bases that match TRBD2. The trim removed 4 bases at V and 7 bases at J, leaving 1 base unmatched. Germline CDR1 LNHDA, CDR2 SQIVND (reference sequence). This CDR3 has 14 amino acids. In DNA form, the CDR3 reads TGTGCCAGTAGTAGGACTAGCGGGGGGGGGACCCAGTACTTC. Its protein product is CASSRTSGGGTQYF.

V and J are TRBV6-5 and TRBJ1-1, with 7 nucleotides matching TRBD1. J lost 5 bases, V lost 5 bases, and 8 bases had no gene match. CDR1 is MNHEY and CDR2 is SVGAGI in the germline V gene. This CDR3 region has 14 residues. CDR3 protein: CASSLPGQKTEAFF. DNA for the CDR3: TGTGCCAGCAGTCTCCCGGGACAGAAAACTGAAGCTTTCTTT.

The CDR3 sequence: CASSDRRVGEAFF. In DNA form, the CDR3 reads TGTGCCAGCAGCGACCGCAGGGTCGGTGAAGCTTTCTTT. The genes are TRBV7-2 and TRBJ1-1; D may be TRBD1 (5 bases). The CDR3 loop spans 13 amino acids. Per the germline V gene, CDR1 is SGHTA and CDR2 is FQGNSA. V was trimmed by 5 bases and J by 7 bases, leaving 14 bases between them. Full variable domain (remainder filled in from reference TRBV7-2 and TRBJ1-1): GAGVSQSPSNKVTEKGKDVELRCDPISGHTALYWYRQSLGQGLEFLIYFQGNSAPDKSGLPSDRFSAERTGGSVSTLTIQRTQQEDSAVYLCASSDRRVGEAFFGQGTRLTVV.

The rearrangement links TRBV2 to TRBJ1-1; tentatively, D is TRBD1 (6 bases). Germline V gives CDR1 SNHLY, CDR2 FYNNEI. V shed 4 bases and J shed 4 bases, with 16 bases lying between them. The CDR3 spans 15 residues. The CDR3 region is CASSGGPIKGTEAFF. The CDR3 DNA sequence: TGTGCCAGCAGTGGGGGGCCGATAAAAGGCACTGAAGCTTTCTTT.

This clone was observed a handful of times. The rearrangement joins TRBV6-4 to TRBJ1-4; D is unresolved. The CDR3 runs 13 residues. Deletions cut 5 bases from V and 4 bases from J, with 8 bases between. In germline, CDR1 is MRHNA, CDR2 SNTAGT. CDR3 residues: CASSRGFNEKLFF. The DNA for the CDR3 is TGTGCCAGCAGTCGCGGATTTAATGAAAAACTGTTTTTT.

The V call is TRBV28, the J call TRBJ1-6; D call uncertain. Germline V CDR1 and CDR2: MDHEN, SYDVKM. The CDR3 has 12 amino acids. V was clipped by 7 bases and J by 7 bases, with 8 bases between them. The CDR3 DNA follows: TGTGCCAGCAAACTCCTCAATTCACCCCTCCACTTT. This sequence encodes CASKLLNSPLHF.